These 20 T cell receptor beta chains were all obtained from the same sample, sequenced in a study of molecular identifiers for immune sequencing clone quantification. TCRdb ran MiXCR on the PCR reads and lists one entry per CDR3 protein. The sample contains around 480,000 distinct CDR3 sequences, over 20% of which appear only once. Sequences were obtained from naive CD8+ T cells from blood, with Jurkat cell RNA spiked in. Subset of the sample: FACS-sorted CD8+CD4-CCR7+CD45RA+ naive T cells. These receptors were collected from a human donor in good health. Some libraries in this study had Jurkat cell RNA spiked in.

In its sample, this clonotype was seen a few times. CDR3 sequence: CASSPGTLLYGYTF. CDR3 in DNA: TGTGCCAGCAGTCCCGGGACACTGCTGTATGGCTACACCTTC. The chain uses TRBV27 and TRBJ1-2; D is possibly TRBD1 (6 bases). This CDR3 region has 14 residues. Trimming pared 5 bases from V and 5 bases from J, leaving 15 bases between. The germline CDR1 and CDR2 sequences are MNHEY and SMNVEV (reference sequence).

This clonotype was seen repeatedly, ten times or more. An end of the junction differs from the germline gene, which may be a read error. This chain joins TRBV9 and TRBJ1-5; TRBD1 might be the D (6 bases). Germline V CDR1 and CDR2: SGDLS, YYNGEE. This CDR3 spans 14 amino acids. CDR3 sequence: CASSVVGGNEPQHF. CDR3 DNA: TGTGCCAGCAGCGTAGTGGGGGGCAATGAGCCCCAGCATTTT.

This clonotype was detected only a few times. The V gene is TRBV9, the J gene TRBJ2-5, with TRBD1 matching 8 bases. J lost 2 bases, V lost 1 base, and 4 bases had no gene match. The V gene's germline CDR1 is SGDLS and CDR2 YYNGEE. The CDR3 has 15 amino acids. The CDR3 region has the DNA TGTGCCAGCAGCGTAACGGGACAGGTGCAAGAGACCCAGTACTTC. Its translation is CASSVTGQVQETQYF.

This clonotype has a handful of counts. The V and J genes are TRBV5-6 and TRBJ2-7; 7 positions agree with TRBD2. This CDR3 is 14 amino acids long. V shed 3 bases, J shed 4 bases, and the junction held 7 bases outside the gene matches. Germline lookup yields CDR1 SGHDT and CDR2 YYEEEE. Here the CDR3 DNA reads TGTGCCAGCAGCTGGGGGGGGGGAGAGTACGAGCAGTACTTC. Its translation: CASSWGGGEYEQYF. Complete variable domain (other parts from reference TRBV5-6 and TRBJ2-7): DAGVTQSPTHLIKTRGQQVTLRCSPKSGHDTVSWYQQALGQGPQFIFQYYEEEERQRGNFPDRFSGHQFPNYSSELNVNALLLGDSALYLCASSWGGGEYEQYFGPGTRLTVT.

V gene TRBV19 combines with J gene TRBJ1-2, with D possibly TRBD1 on 5 matching bases. The V and J ends lost 7 bases and 1 base respectively, with 13 bases between them. CDR1 is LNHDA, CDR2 SQIVND, per germline (reference sequence). This CDR3 has 14 amino acids. In DNA, the CDR3 is TGTGCCAGTACCCCCGGAGACAGTAACTATGGCTACACCTTC. This sequence encodes CASTPGDSNYGYTF.

This chain joins TRBV27 and TRBJ2-7; D unclear. Trimming took 7 bases from V and 3 from J, leaving 13 bases between them. Per the germline V gene, CDR1 is MNHEY and CDR2 is SMNVEV (reference sequence). The CDR3 spans 13 residues. CDR3 DNA: TGTGCCAGCACCCCGGGCCCCCTCTACGAGCAGTACTTC. Protein: CASTPGPLYEQYF.

About this clonotype itself: This may stem from a read error, because a much larger clone lies one nucleotide away. This chain links TRBV7-6 with TRBJ2-7; 12 bases map to TRBD1. V lost 8 bases to trimming and J lost 3 bases; unmatched junction nucleotides: 11. The CDR3 is 16 amino acids. Germline V gene sequence: CDR1 SGHVS, CDR2 FNYEAQ. The CDR3 region is CASGSSGQGAVYEQYF. CDR3 in DNA: TGTGCCAGCGGCTCCTCGGGACAGGGGGCTGTCTACGAGCAGTACTTC.

This clonotype has a handful of counts. The chain uses TRBV2 and TRBJ1-6, with a tentative D call TRBD1 (5 bases). Germline V gene sequence: CDR1 SNHLY, CDR2 FYNNEI. CDR3 length: 15 residues. V lost 8 bases and J 5 bases, leaving 16 bases between the germline ends. The CDR3 DNA reads as TGTGCCAGCTCCCCGTGGACATCTGATAATTCACCCCTCCACTTT. It yields the protein CASSPWTSDNSPLHF.

This rearrangement joins TRBV5-5 to TRBJ2-1; 10 nucleotides align to TRBD2. There are 12 residues in the CDR3. With 6 bases clipped from V and 15 bases from J, the junction kept 9 bases outside the gene matches. Germline CDR1 is SGHKS and CDR2 is YYEKEE (reference sequence). The chain's CDR3 is CASTILAGAPFF. CDR3 bases: TGTGCCAGCACAATCCTAGCGGGAGCCCCGTTCTTC.

Notes on this clonotype: The CDR3 ends on some other residue instead of the conserved phenylalanine or tryptophan, so this is likely a read error. V usage is TRBV2 and J usage is TRBJ1-1; 12 nucleotides align to TRBD1. Germline CDR1 is SNHLY and CDR2 is FYNNEI. This CDR3 has 18 amino acids. The trim removed 2 bases at V and 2 bases at J, leaving 9 bases unmatched. This CDR3 is CASSERRDRGLINTEAFL. The DNA for the CDR3 is TGTGCCAGCAGTGAACGTCGGGACAGGGGGCTTATTAACACTGAAGCTTTCCTT.

This clonotype was seen a few times. The V and J genes are TRBV4-1 and TRBJ2-1; D gene ambiguous. The germline CDR1 and CDR2 sequences are MGHRA and YSYEKL. V was trimmed by 4 bases and J by 6 bases, leaving 13 bases between them. CDR3 length equals 14 residues. The CDR3: CASSPGPLGNEQFF. CDR3 nucleotide sequence: TGCGCCAGCAGCCCCGGGCCTCTGGGCAATGAGCAGTTCTTC.

This clonotype was picked up many times. The V and J genes are TRBV29-1 and TRBJ2-1, with a tentative D call TRBD2 (5 bases). Looked up from germline, CDR1 is SQVTM and CDR2 is ANQGSEA. Trimming left V 7 bases short and J 0 bases short, with 16 bases between. This CDR3 spans 15 amino acids. Here the CDR3 DNA reads TGCAGCGCCCCTGGACTCCTGAGCTCCTACAATGAGCAGTTCTTC. Translation gives CSAPGLLSSYNEQFF.

This clonotype was counted ten times or more. The chain couples TRBV29-1 to TRBJ2-3, with a weak D call TRBD1 (6 bases). Trimming removed 5 bases at V and 4 bases at J, with 16 bases between. Germline V gene lookup returns CDR1 SQVTM and CDR2 ANQGSEA. There are 14 residues in the CDR3. The CDR3 DNA follows: TGCAGCGTTCGGCCCTCCAGGGGACCAGATACGCAGTATTTT. Translating it yields CSVRPSRGPDTQYF.

This rearrangement joins TRBV20-1 to TRBJ2-7; 15 bases are a match to TRBD2. The J segment lost 4 bases and the V segment lost 5 bases, leaving 15 bases of the junction unmatched. This CDR3 region has 18 residues. Germline V gene sequence: CDR1 DFQATT, CDR2 SNEGSKA (reference sequence). The chain's CDR3 is CSALSGLAGGPLRYEQYF. CDR3 nucleotide sequence: TGCAGTGCTCTATCCGGACTAGCGGGAGGGCCCCTTAGATACGAGCAGTACTTC.

The table lists this clonotype with many counts. This sequence joins TRBV7-9 and TRBJ2-7, with 9 bases fitting TRBD1. V gave up 0 bases and J gave up 3 bases; unmatched junction bases: 3. The length of the CDR3 is 15 residues. Per the germline V gene, CDR1 is SEHNR and CDR2 is FQNEAQ (reference sequence). CDR3 nucleotides: TGTGCCAGCAGCTTAGCATCGGGACAGGGCTACGAGCAGTACTTC. The encoded protein is CASSLASGQGYEQYF.

The table lists this clonotype with many counts. The V and J genes are TRBV29-1 and TRBJ2-2; the D is unclear. The germline V gene has CDR1 SQVTM and CDR2 ANQGSEA. The CDR3 loop spans 13 amino acids. Deletions cut 5 bases from V and 1 base from J, with 8 bases between. DNA for the CDR3: TGCAGCGTTCCGTCCGGGAACACCGGGGAGCTGTTTTTT. Translating gives CSVPSGNTGELFF.

This clonotype was found many times. This chain uses TRBV6-5 with TRBJ2-5; D gene unclear. Germline CDR1 MNHEY, CDR2 SVGAGI. Trimming took 9 bases from V and 0 from J, leaving 11 bases between them. This CDR3 contains 13 residues. CDR3 loop: CASRAPYQETQYF. CDR3 DNA sequence: TGTGCCAGTAGAGCACCATACCAAGAGACCCAGTACTTC.

This clonotype was picked up many times. This rearrangement joins TRBV5-5 to TRBJ2-7; D may be TRBD1 (5 bases). The CDR3 has 15 amino acids. The ends were cut back, 0 bases at V and 0 bases at J, with 10 bases in the middle. The germline V gene has CDR1 SGHKS and CDR2 YYEKEE (reference sequence). CDR3 region: CASSLETEYSYEQYF. CDR3 bases: TGTGCCAGCAGCTTGGAGACAGAGTACTCCTACGAGCAGTACTTC.

The V and J genes are TRBV27 and TRBJ2-7, with TRBD1 matching over 8 bases. CDR3 length: 15 residues. V was clipped by 3 bases and J by 1 base; unmatched bases: 5. Germline assignment: CDR1 MNHEY and CDR2 SMNVEV (reference sequence). The CDR3 DNA reads TGTGCCAGCAGTTTCCCGGGACAGGCTTCCTACGAGCAGTACTTC. This sequence encodes CASSFPGQASYEQYF.

This chain links TRBV23-1 with TRBJ2-7; tentative D call: TRBD1 (6 bases). TRBV23-1 is noted as an ORF with a role that remains uncertain. Trimming stripped 0 bases from V and 0 bases from J, with 9 bases between. This CDR3 region has 15 residues. In nucleotides, the CDR3 is TGCGCCAGCAGTCAATCGATAGGGGGCTCCTACGAGCAGTACTTC. This gives the protein CASSQSIGGSYEQYF.